This passage covers 15 T cell receptor beta chains from one sample sequenced in a study of CD8 T cells in Susac syndrome. It was with random hexamers that about 0.45 to 1 ug RNA was reverse transcribed. TCRdb analysed the immunoSEQ multiplex PCR reads with MiXCR anew, one entry per CDR3 protein. Of a few hundred thousand distinct CDR3 sequences detected, around 93% appear once; the ten largest clones hold about 0.07%. Sequencing was done on a sample of CD4+ T cells from PBMCs. These receptors were collected from a human donor with multiple sclerosis.

The CDR3 DNA is TGTGCCAGCAGCCCGTCGCGGGCGGGGGGGCCCGGTGAGCAGTTCTTC. The encoded protein is CASSPSRAGGPGEQFF. The chain employs TRBV25-1 and TRBJ2-1, with 9 bases identical to TRBD2. Losses at the gene ends were 6 bases for V and 9 bases for J; bases not matched to a gene: 15. CDR3 length: 16 residues. CDR1 and CDR2 (germline): MGHDK, SYGVNS.

This chain uses TRBV18 with TRBJ1-1; 8 positions match TRBD1. The V gene's germline CDR1 is KGHSH and CDR2 LQKENI. CDR3 length equals 12 residues. The trim removed 2 bases at V and 7 bases at J, leaving 0 bases unmatched. The CDR3 spells CASSPGQGEAFF. Written as DNA, the CDR3 is TGTGCCAGCTCACCAGGACAGGGTGAAGCTTTCTTT.

The chain couples TRBV6-5 to TRBJ1-2; D gene ambiguous. The CDR3 is 15 amino acids. The germline V gene encodes CDR1 MNHEY and CDR2 SVGAGI. Trimming took off 6 bases at V and 4 bases at J, with 18 bases between the two ends. CDR3 loop: CASRPVRLRTYGYTF. In DNA, the CDR3 is TGTGCCAGCAGACCCGTGAGACTGCGGACCTATGGCTACACCTTC.

The gene calls are TRBV13 and TRBJ2-1; a possible D gene is TRBD2 (5 bases). The CDR3 runs to 14 residues. Germline V gene data show CDR1 as PRHDT and CDR2 as FYEKMQ (reference sequence). Trimming shortened V by 5 bases and J by 6 bases, and 14 bases separated the two germline ends. This CDR3 reads CASSAGEEVNEQFF. In DNA form, the CDR3 reads TGTGCCAGCAGCGCTGGAGAGGAGGTCAATGAGCAGTTCTTC.

The genes are TRBV29-1 and TRBJ2-5; TRBD1 agrees at 7 bases. V shed 4 bases and J 5 bases; nucleotides not matched to a gene: 10. Germline CDR1 and CDR2: SQVTM and ANQGSEA. The CDR3 contains 14 residues. The CDR3 nucleotides read TGCAGCGTTGGGGGGACAGCAGGTCGGGAGACCCAGTACTTC. Encoded protein: CSVGGTAGRETQYF.

The table lists this clonotype with a count of one. The V gene is TRBV3-1, the J gene TRBJ2-1; D is undetermined. This CDR3 comprises 15 residues. CDR1 and CDR2 from the germline V gene are LGHDT and YNNKEL (reference sequence). Trimming took 0 bases from V and 10 from J, leaving 16 bases between them. As DNA, the CDR3 is TGTGCCAGCAGCCAAGATCTAGACGTCCTCCAAGAGCAGTTCTTC. Its protein is CASSQDLDVLQEQFF.

The CDR3 nucleotides are TGTGCCAGCAGTTTGGCCGGGACAGTAAACCGAAAACTGTTTTTT. Translating it yields CASSLAGTVNRKLFF. This chain uses TRBV12-3 or TRBV12-4 with TRBJ1-4; TRBD1 matches 7 bases. The ends lost 3 bases at V and 10 bases at J; junction bases unmatched: 11. The CDR3 runs 15 residues.

This clonotype was seen once. V and J are TRBV29-1 and TRBJ1-1, with D tentatively TRBD1 (6 bases). V was pared by 4 bases and J by 0 bases, with 9 bases between. CDR3 length: 13 amino acids. CDR1 and CDR2 (germline): SQVTM, ANQGSEA. CDR3 sequence: CSVGGQVNTEAFF. The CDR3 DNA is TGCAGCGTTGGGGGACAAGTGAACACTGAAGCTTTCTTT.

This clonotype has only a few counts. The chain uses TRBV3-1 and TRBJ1-2; unclear D gene. Trimming removed 1 base from V and 5 bases from J, with 5 bases in between. This CDR3 comprises 12 residues. The V gene's germline CDR1 is LGHDT and CDR2 YNNKEL (reference sequence). The CDR3, as DNA: TGTGCCAGCAGCCAAGGGCCTTATGGCTACACCTTC. Its translation: CASSQGPYGYTF.

The chain couples TRBV18 to TRBJ2-5; D tentatively fits TRBD1 or TRBD2 (5 bases each). Between the trimmed V and J ends, which lost 2 bases and 5 bases, there was a span of 15 bases. Germline CDR1 reads KGHSH; CDR2 reads LQKENI. The CDR3 sequence is 15 residues long. For the CDR3, the DNA is TGTGCCAGCTCACCAGGGGGTACGGGATACGAGACCCAGTACTTC. It is translated as CASSPGGTGYETQYF.

In its sample, this clonotype was seen once. This chain links TRBV3-1 with TRBJ2-7, with 9 bases matching TRBD1. The CDR3 totals 14 residues. The V segment lost 4 bases and the J segment 3 bases; nucleotides outside the gene matches: 4. From germline, CDR1 is LGHDT and CDR2 YNNKEL (reference sequence). CDR3 loop: CASSLGQGNYEQYV. DNA of the CDR3: TGTGCCAGCAGCCTCGGACAGGGGAACTACGAGCAGTACGTC.

CDR3 coding DNA: TGTGCCAGCAGAGACGCGCCGGAGGGCTATGGCTACACCTTC. It codes for CASRDAPEGYGYTF. V gene TRBV6-5 combines with J gene TRBJ1-2; D unclear. CDR3 length: 14 residues. Trimming removed 6 bases at V and 4 bases at J, with 15 bases between. CDR1 is MNHEY, CDR2 SVGAGI, per germline.

The J gene is TRBJ1-4, the V gene TRBV27, with D possibly TRBD1 on 5 matching bases. The CDR3 is 15 residues long. Trimming shortened V by 6 bases and J by 0 bases, and 11 bases separated the two germline ends. Germline V gives CDR1 MNHEY, CDR2 SMNVEV (reference sequence). The DNA of the CDR3 is TGTGCCAGCAGGGGGCGGGTAGCAACTAATGAAAAACTGTTTTTT. It encodes CASRGRVATNEKLFF.

The V call is TRBV3-1, the J call TRBJ2-1; 10 nucleotides match TRBD2. The CDR3 extends over 16 amino acids. Germline CDR1 and CDR2: LGHDT and YNNKEL (reference sequence). The trim removed 5 bases at V and 5 bases at J, leaving 9 bases unmatched. CDR3 sequence reads: CASSFRAGGPHNEQFF. Written as DNA, the CDR3 is TGTGCCAGCAGCTTCCGAGCGGGGGGGCCCCACAATGAGCAGTTCTTC.

The V call is TRBV11-2, the J call TRBJ2-2, with 9 bases matching TRBD2. This CDR3 has 19 residues. Per the germline V gene, CDR1 is SGHAT and CDR2 is FQNNGV. V dropped 1 base and J dropped 3; count of bases not matched to a gene: 12. CDR3 in amino acids: CASSLVLGRAGGYTGELFF. CDR3 DNA sequence: TGTGCCAGCAGCTTAGTTCTCGGGCGAGCGGGGGGATACACCGGGGAGCTGTTTTTT. Full variable domain (outside the CDR3, taken from reference TRBV11-2 and TRBJ2-2): EAGVAQSPRYKIIEKRQSVAFWCNPISGHATLYWYQQILGQGPKLLIQFQNNGVVDDSQLPKDRFSAERLKGVDSTLKIQPAKLEDSAVYLCASSLVLGRAGGYTGELFFGEGSRLTVL.